Listed here is a single T cell receptor beta chain. Its target is unknown. The CDR3 sequence is 13 residues long. Germline-derived CDR1 and CDR2 are LNHDA and SQIVND (reference sequence). V was shortened by 2 bases and J by 4 bases, with 8 bases between the two germline ends. TCRdb's table, derived via immunoSEQ multiplex PCR, lists solely in-frame clones and lacks some. This sample carries 45,000 or so clones, roughly 57% of them seen once, and the ten largest clones take around 30%. This record belongs to a study of cytotoxic CD8 clonotypes in ibrutinib-treated CLL. The study's findings and limits: Baseline levels were approached again at progression, after clonality had risen at ibrutinib response. The study found public clonotypes uncommon, contracting or stable on treatment. Clonality was higher at baseline than in age-matched healthy donors and tracked circulating CD8+ T-cell counts.

The chain uses TRBV19 and TRBJ1-1; no clear D. This receptor was taken from a human donor with chronic lymphocytic leukemia. Sequencing was performed on PBMCs, taken after 24 months of ibrutinib treatment. CDR3 protein: CASSIMEGTEAFF. Here the CDR3 DNA reads TGTGCCAGTAGTATAATGGAGGGCACTGAAGCTTTCTTT. Drawing the rest from reference TRBV19 and TRBJ1-1, the complete variable domain is DGGITQSPKYLFRKEGQNVTLSCEQNLNHDAMYWYRQDPGQGLRLIYYSQIVNDFQKGDIAEGYSVSREKKESFPLTVTSAQKNPTAFYLCASSIMEGTEAFFGQGTRLTVV.